The rows below give T cell receptor beta chains drawn from one sample of a study of T-cell memory formation after mild COVID-19. TCRdb processed the 5' RACE reads anew with MiXCR; each CDR3 protein has one entry. The data show about 29,000 distinct CDR3 sequences, around 10% seen once. The sample was PBMCs or a T cell subset sorted from them (not recorded which). These receptors came from an adult woman who had mild COVID-19 (a few samples of this study predate the infection). Cell type and time point are not known. The CDR3 runs from the conserved cysteine through the conserved F or W. D genes are given only for firm matches. Expanded clones are given a class, and other clones once, few, many or no size at all.

j_call: TRBJ2-2; v_call: TRBV5-1; cdr3_length: 15; d_call: .; clone_size: many; cdr3_nt: TGCGCCAGCCAGCTTGCCGGGGGGAACACCGGGGAGCTGTTTTTT; cdr3_aa: CASQLAGGNTGELFF
j_call: TRBJ2-5; v_call: TRBV27; cdr3_length: 14; d_call: .; clone_size: many; cdr3_nt: TGTGCCAGCAGTTTATATCGGGGCTCGGAGACCCAGTACTTC; cdr3_aa: CASSLYRGSETQYF
j_call: TRBJ2-3; v_call: TRBV10-3; cdr3_length: 13; d_call: .; clone_size: many; cdr3_nt: TGTGCCGGCCGGGACACCCACACAGATACGCAGTATTTT; cdr3_aa: CAGRDTHTDTQYF
j_call: TRBJ2-1; v_call: TRBV19; cdr3_length: 16; d_call: TRBD2; clone_size: many; cdr3_nt: TGTGCCAGTAGTATAGGACTAGCGGGATACAGCAATGAGCAGTTCTTC; cdr3_aa: CASSIGLAGYSNEQFF
j_call: TRBJ2-3; v_call: TRBV3-1; cdr3_length: 16; d_call: TRBD2; clone_size: many; cdr3_nt: TGTGCCAGCAGTCATGGGACTAGCGGGAGAATAGATACGCAGTATTTT; cdr3_aa: CASSHGTSGRIDTQYF
j_call: TRBJ2-3; v_call: TRBV10-3; cdr3_length: 15; d_call: TRBD1; clone_size: many; cdr3_nt: TGTGCCATCAGTGCCGGACAGGGAGATACAGATACGCAGTATTTT; cdr3_aa: CAISAGQGDTDTQYF
j_call: TRBJ2-1; v_call: TRBV7-8; cdr3_length: 14; d_call: .; clone_size: many; cdr3_nt: TGTGCCAGCAGCTTTGGGGGAGCGAACAATGAGCAGTTCTTC; cdr3_aa: CASSFGGANNEQFF
j_call: TRBJ2-1; v_call: TRBV24-1; cdr3_length: 18; d_call: TRBD2; clone_size: many; cdr3_nt: TGTGCCACCAGTGATTTACCGGGACTAGTGAGCTCCTACAATGAGCAGTTCTTC; cdr3_aa: CATSDLPGLVSSYNEQFF
j_call: TRBJ2-7; v_call: TRBV20-1; cdr3_length: 13; d_call: .; clone_size: many; cdr3_nt: TGCAGTGCTAGAGATAGGGGGAACTACGAGCAGTACTTC; cdr3_aa: CSARDRGNYEQYF
j_call: TRBJ2-1; v_call: TRBV4-2; cdr3_length: 12; d_call: .; clone_size: .; cdr3_nt: TGTGCCAGCTGGGACGGATACAATGAGCAGTTCTTC; cdr3_aa: CASWDGYNEQFF
j_call: TRBJ2-5; v_call: TRBV27; cdr3_length: 15; d_call: .; clone_size: many; cdr3_nt: TGTGCCAGCAGTTTAGACGGTGGACGAGGGGAGACCCAGTACTTC; cdr3_aa: CASSLDGGRGETQYF
j_call: TRBJ2-2; v_call: TRBV5-1; cdr3_length: 16; d_call: TRBD1; clone_size: many; cdr3_nt: TGCGCCAGCAGCCTGGGACAGGGGGCGAACACCGGGGAGCTGTTTTTT; cdr3_aa: CASSLGQGANTGELFF
j_call: TRBJ1-4; v_call: TRBV5-1; cdr3_length: 17; d_call: TRBD1; clone_size: many; cdr3_nt: TGCGCCAGCAGCTTGGGCCCTGGGACAGGGTCCGGTGAAAAACTGTTTTTT; cdr3_aa: CASSLGPGTGSGEKLFF
j_call: TRBJ2-3; v_call: TRBV12-3/TRBV12-4; cdr3_length: 14; d_call: .; clone_size: many; cdr3_nt: TGTGCCAGCAGGCAAGCGGGCCGCACAGATACGCAGTATTTT; cdr3_aa: CASRQAGRTDTQYF
j_call: TRBJ2-2; v_call: TRBV5-1; cdr3_length: 15; d_call: TRBD2; clone_size: .; cdr3_nt: TGCGCCAGCAGCCTAGCGGGGGATAACACCGGGGAGCTGTTTTTT; cdr3_aa: CASSLAGDNTGELFF
j_call: TRBJ2-5; v_call: TRBV5-5; cdr3_length: 16; d_call: TRBD2; clone_size: .; cdr3_nt: TGTGCCAGCAGCTTCCAGACTAGCGGATCCCAAGAGACCCAGTACTTC; cdr3_aa: CASSFQTSGSQETQYF
j_call: TRBJ2-1; v_call: TRBV29-1; cdr3_length: 17; d_call: TRBD2; clone_size: many; cdr3_nt: TGCAGCGTTGAAGATGACCGGAGCGGGGGGGCCCGGGATGAGCAGTTCTTC; cdr3_aa: CSVEDDRSGGARDEQFF
j_call: TRBJ2-3; v_call: TRBV5-6; cdr3_length: 17; d_call: .; clone_size: many; cdr3_nt: TGTGCCAGCAGCCTAGGGGTCCAGTCCATCAACACAGATACGCAGTATTTT; cdr3_aa: CASSLGVQSINTDTQYF
j_call: TRBJ2-7; v_call: TRBV5-4; cdr3_length: 12; d_call: .; clone_size: many; cdr3_nt: TGTGCCAGCAGCTTGGATGTCGGGACGGGTCAATTC; cdr3_aa: CASSLDVGTGQF
j_call: TRBJ1-2; v_call: TRBV7-9; cdr3_length: 15; d_call: TRBD1; clone_size: many; cdr3_nt: TGTGCCAGCATCCCCCAGGGGGCAGGGGACTATGGCTACACCTTC; cdr3_aa: CASIPQGAGDYGYTF
j_call: TRBJ1-1; v_call: TRBV20-1; cdr3_length: 14; d_call: .; clone_size: .; cdr3_nt: TGCAGTGCTCGCCCCGGGCAGGGCTCCACTGAAGCTTTCTTT; cdr3_aa: CSARPGQGSTEAFF
j_call: TRBJ1-3; v_call: TRBV3-1; cdr3_length: 16; d_call: TRBD1; clone_size: .; cdr3_nt: TGTGCCAGCAGAGTAGACCCAGGGGGTACTGGAGACACCATATATTTT; cdr3_aa: CASRVDPGGTGDTIYF
j_call: TRBJ2-1; v_call: TRBV29-1; cdr3_length: 11; d_call: .; clone_size: many; cdr3_nt: TGCAGCGGATACAGGATCAATGAGCAGTTCTTC; cdr3_aa: CSGYRINEQFF
j_call: TRBJ2-3; v_call: TRBV7-9; cdr3_length: 15; d_call: .; clone_size: many; cdr3_nt: TGTGCCAGCAGCTTATTCGACGGACCTGGAGATACGCAGTATTTT; cdr3_aa: CASSLFDGPGDTQYF
j_call: TRBJ2-2; v_call: TRBV9; cdr3_length: 17; d_call: .; clone_size: many; cdr3_nt: TGTGCCAGCAGCGCGCGTGTGGGGGCGGGGAACACCGGGGAGCTGTTTTTT; cdr3_aa: CASSARVGAGNTGELFF